The entry that follows covers one T cell receptor (beta chain) sequence. RNA transcripts yielded amplified TCR beta CDR3 regions. Carried out on the TCR CDR3, a first-round RT-PCR used the HTBI primer set. TCRdb ran MiXCR on the multiplex PCR reads and lists one entry per CDR3 protein. In the table there are about 640,000 distinct CDR3 sequences, about 45% of which are singletons. These data are taken from a study of T cells in Graves' hyperthyroidism and ophthalmopathy. The V gene lost 5 bases and the J gene lost 0 bases, with 11 bases spanning the gap. CDR1 is SGHVS and CDR2 is FNYEAQ in the germline V gene. This CDR3 is built from 15 residues.

This sequence originates from an adult man with Graves' disease, either hyperthyroidism or ophthalmopathy (not recorded which). This chain links TRBV7-6 with TRBJ1-3, with D possibly TRBD1 on 6 matching bases. Sequenced input: peripheral blood or thyroid tissue (not recorded which). The CDR3 is CASSPWTASGNTIYF. Written as DNA, the CDR3 is TGTGCCAGCAGCCCTTGGACAGCCTCTGGAAACACCATATATTTT.